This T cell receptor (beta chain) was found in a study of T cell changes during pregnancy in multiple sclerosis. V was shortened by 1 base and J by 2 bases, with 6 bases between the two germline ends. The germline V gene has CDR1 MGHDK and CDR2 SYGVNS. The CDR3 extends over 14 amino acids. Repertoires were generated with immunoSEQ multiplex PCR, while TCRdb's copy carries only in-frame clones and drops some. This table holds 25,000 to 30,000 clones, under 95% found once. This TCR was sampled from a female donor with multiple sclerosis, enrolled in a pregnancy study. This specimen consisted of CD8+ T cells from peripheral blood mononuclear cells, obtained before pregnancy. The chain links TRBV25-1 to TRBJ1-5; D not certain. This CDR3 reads CASSEWARNQPQHF. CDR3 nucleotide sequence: TGTGCCAGCAGTGAATGGGCCCGCAATCAGCCCCAGCATTTT.